These T cell receptor beta chains were read from a single sample in a study of CD8+ T cells in alopecia areata. Clones were read by immunoSEQ multiplex PCR, and TCRdb kept only the in-frame ones, dropping some. Among 150,000 to 200,000 clones listed, 50% to 70% were seen once. Sequencing used CD4+ T cells sorted from blood, obtained at week 4, from a patient treated with tofacitinib. The receptors here all came from a human donor with alopecia areata. CDR3s include the opening cysteine and the closing phenylalanine or tryptophan. The order of the fields is D gene, V gene, clone size, CDR3 length, J gene, CDR3 protein, CDR3 DNA. D genes are given only for firm matches. Size tells how often a clone was seen (once, few, many) or the class of an expanded clone, and some rows leave it out.

.	TRBV20-1	few	11	TRBJ2-3	CSALGGDTQYF	TGCAGTGCTCTTGGGGGAGATACGCAGTATTTT
.	TRBV5-1	.	13	TRBJ1-1	CASSPNHGGRAFF	TGCGCCAGCAGCCCCAACCATGGCGGTAGAGCTTTCTTT
TRBD1	TRBV19	few	15	TRBJ1-2	CASSTGTGSSYGYTF	TGTGCCAGTAGTACCGGGACAGGGAGCTCCTATGGCTACACCTTC
.	TRBV6-5	.	12	TRBJ2-3	CASSPGTDTQYF	TGTGCCAGCTCCCCGGGGACAGATACGCAGTATTTT
.	TRBV30	.	12	TRBJ2-7	CAWGQTDYEQYF	TGTGCCTGGGGACAAACGGATTACGAGCAGTACTTC
.	TRBV29-1	.	11	TRBJ2-5	CSVVVGETQYF	TGCAGCGTTGTAGTTGGAGAGACCCAGTACTTC
.	TRBV29-1	.	10	TRBJ2-5	CSVGRETQYF	TGCAGCGTGGGGAGGGAGACCCAGTACTTC
.	TRBV29-1	.	13	TRBJ1-1	CSVEKLLNTEAFF	TGCAGCGTTGAAAAACTGCTGAACACTGAAGCTTTCTTT
TRBD2	TRBV7-9	few	18	TRBJ2-3	CASSLDLAGSPSTDTQYF	TGTGCCAGCAGCTTGGATCTAGCGGGGAGTCCTAGCACAGATACGCAGTATTTT
.	TRBV4-1	.	13	TRBJ2-5	CASSYEWGETQYF	TGCGCCAGCAGTTACGAATGGGGGGAGACCCAGTACTTC
TRBD1	TRBV4-1	few	13	TRBJ2-3	CASSQNRGDTQYF	TGCGCCAGCAGCCAAAACAGGGGAGATACGCAGTATTTT
TRBD2	TRBV29-1	.	14	TRBJ2-3	CSVEASGGPDTQYF	TGCAGCGTTGAAGCTAGCGGGGGGCCAGATACGCAGTATTTT
TRBD2	TRBV11-1	.	17	TRBJ2-3	CASSLEPEPQAGYTQYF	TGTGCCAGCAGCTTAGAACCGGAGCCTCAAGCGGGGTACACGCAGTATTTT
.	TRBV11-2	.	15	TRBJ2-5	CASSFSGAGQETQYF	TGTGCCAGCAGCTTTTCAGGGGCAGGTCAGGAGACCCAGTACTTC
.	TRBV29-1	.	14	TRBJ2-3	CSVRQGGPTDTQYF	TGCAGCGTTCGGCAGGGGGGACCCACAGATACGCAGTATTTT
.	TRBV4-1	.	13	TRBJ2-5	CASSQGLGETQYF	TGCGCCAGCAGCCAAGGTCTGGGAGAGACCCAGTACTTC
TRBD1	TRBV30	.	15	TRBJ1-1	CAWIGQGALMTEAFF	TGTGCCTGGATCGGACAGGGGGCGCTTATGACTGAAGCTTTCTTT
.	TRBV29-1	.	10	TRBJ1-1	CSAQGAEAFF	TGCAGCGCACAGGGTGCTGAAGCTTTCTTT
.	TRBV15	.	13	TRBJ2-1	CATSGGSYNEQFF	TGTGCCACCAGCGGGGGCTCTTACAATGAGCAGTTCTTC
.	TRBV19	few	14	TRBJ2-1	CASGRDVSANEQFF	TGTGCCAGTGGGCGGGACGTTAGCGCGAATGAGCAGTTCTTC
.	TRBV6-5	.	15	TRBJ1-5	CASKSTTNSNQPQHF	TGTGCCAGCAAGAGCACGACGAATAGCAATCAGCCCCAGCATTTT
TRBD1	TRBV30	.	15	TRBJ1-5	CAWSATGERNQPQHF	TGTGCCTGGAGTGCCACAGGGGAGCGCAATCAGCCCCAGCATTTT
.	TRBV15	few	15	TRBJ1-1	CATSRGGWVPTEAFF	TGTGCCACCAGCAGGGGAGGGTGGGTTCCGACTGAAGCTTTCTTT
TRBD1	TRBV11-2	.	13	TRBJ1-5	CASSVQGNQPQHF	TGTGCCAGCAGCGTACAGGGGAATCAGCCCCAGCATTTT
.	TRBV5-1	once	14	TRBJ2-2	CASSLATGTGELFF	TGCGCCAGCAGCTTGGCCACAGGGACCGGGGAGCTGTTTTTT
.	TRBV25-1	.	12	TRBJ1-5	CASSPGVGAQHF	TGTGCCAGCAGTCCGGGGGTAGGGGCCCAGCATTTT
.	TRBV29-1	few	14	TRBJ2-3	CSADRDMGTDTQYF	TGCAGCGCTGACCGGGACATGGGGACAGATACGCAGTATTTT